This T cell receptor beta chain was documented in a study of breast tumors, draining lymph nodes, adjacent tissues. General study points: The lymph node origin of tumor T cells was framed as consistent with a hypothesis, not demonstrated. Compared with lymph nodes, tumors were less diverse; compared with nontumor tissue, more. The data were judged consistent with most tumor T cells coming from lymph node and expanding in tumor. Luminal-like breast cancer showed significantly greater tumor-nontumor repertoire similarity than basal-like breast cancer did.

A word on this clonotype: The antigen remains unidentified.

Trimming shortened V by 0 bases and J by 8 bases, and 13 bases separated the two germline ends. From germline, CDR1 is DFQATT and CDR2 SNEGSKA (reference sequence). The CDR3 has 14 residues. TCRdb recomputed calls from the multiplex PCR reads with MiXCR, one row per CDR3 protein. The top ten clones hold 13% to 15% of a sample with approximately 11,000 distinct CDR3 sequences, roughly 35% of them seen once. The chain uses TRBV20-1 and TRBJ1-4; no definite D call. This receptor was taken from a female donor with breast cancer. Some clones in this sample may be carry-over from other donors' samples. The sequencing input was breast tumor tissue. The CDR3 spells CSARDGRIDEKLFF. In nucleotides, the CDR3 is TGCAGTGCTAGAGATGGGCGGATTGACGAAAAACTGTTTTTT.